A single sample gave rise to the 16 T cell receptor beta chains below, sequenced in a study of post-analysis software for immune sequencing data. Study outcomes and limitations: Controls had lower frequencies than patients of a handful of TRBV segments, which included TRBV5-6, TRBV5-1 and TRBV20-1.

Unique molecular identifiers tagged the TCR beta cDNA libraries. TCRdb reanalysed the PCR reads using MiXCR and keeps one entry per CDR3 protein. The repertoire holds hundreds of thousands of distinct CDR3 sequences, approximately 42% seen once, with around 8% in the top ten. For these TCRs, the target antigens are not known. Sequences were obtained from blood. These TCRs come from a girl between 2 and 10 years old with multiple sclerosis.

This clonotype was observed a few times. The chain combines TRBV20-1 with TRBJ1-4, with TRBD1 identical over 9 bases. The CDR3 covers 13 residues. The ends lost 5 bases at V and 8 bases at J; junction bases unmatched: 6. Germline loops: CDR1 DFQATT, CDR2 SNEGSKA (reference sequence). CDR3 protein: CSAARTGVEKLFF. DNA of the CDR3: TGCAGTGCTGCCAGGACAGGGGTAGAAAAACTGTTTTTT.

The chain combines TRBV7-9 with TRBJ2-7, with TRBD1 identical over 8 bases. TRBJ2-4 matches the DNA end more closely, so the J call is doubtful. The V gene's germline CDR1 is SEHNR and CDR2 FQNEAQ (reference sequence). This CDR3 is 14 amino acids long. This chain's CDR3 is CASRKTGQGGIQYF. The CDR3 DNA reads as TGTGCCAGCCGCAAGACCGGACAGGGCGGCATTCAGTACTTC.

This clonotype was seen only once. This chain connects TRBV29-1 to TRBJ2-2, with unresolved D. The CDR3 length is 14 residues. Looked up from germline, CDR1 is SQVTM and CDR2 is ANQGSEA. The V gene lost 2 bases and the J gene lost 0 bases, with 7 bases spanning the gap. The CDR3 is CSVEKGSNTGELFF. In nucleotides, the CDR3 is TGCAGCGTTGAAAAGGGCTCGAACACCGGGGAGCTGTTTTTT.

The chain is built from TRBV5-1 and TRBJ2-2, with D perhaps matching TRBD1 or TRBD2 (5 bases each). The CDR3 contains 17 residues. The germline V gene has CDR1 SGHRS and CDR2 YFSETQ. The V end was cut by 0 bases, the J end by 4 bases, with 16 bases between. The CDR3 loop is CASSLAGAAGPTGELFF. In DNA form, the CDR3 reads TGCGCCAGCAGCTTGGCCGGGGCGGCAGGACCCACCGGGGAGCTGTTTTTT.

V is TRBV12-3 or TRBV12-4 and J is TRBJ1-6; the D is unclear. Trimming removed 1 base at V and 6 bases at J, with 7 bases between. CDR3 length: 14 residues. CDR3: CASSLEMTNSPLHF. CDR3 sequence (DNA): TGTGCCAGCAGTTTAGAAATGACTAATTCACCCCTCCACTTT.

The chain joins TRBV5-4 to TRBJ2-3, with D possibly TRBD2 on 7 matching bases. Germline CDR1 is SGHNT and CDR2 is YYREEE (reference sequence). This CDR3 is built from 14 residues. V lost 4 bases to trimming and J lost 4 bases, with 13 bases between them. CDR3 amino acids: CASSPGGPPDTQYF. The CDR3 DNA reads as TGTGCCAGCAGCCCCGGGGGGCCCCCAGATACGCAGTATTTT.

This chain connects TRBV10-3 to TRBJ1-1; possible D gene TRBD1, 6 bases. CDR1 is ENHRY, CDR2 SYGVKD, per germline. Between the trimmed V and J ends, which lost 6 bases and 0 bases, there was a span of 17 bases. This CDR3 is 16 amino acids long. DNA for the CDR3: TGTGCCATCAGGAAGGACAGTAGATTTATGAACACTGAAGCTTTCTTT. It specifies CAIRKDSRFMNTEAFF.

The chain joins TRBV4-3 to TRBJ2-7, with TRBD2 matching over 7 bases. The CDR3 is 16 amino acids. Germline loops: CDR1 LGHNA, CDR2 YSLEER. Trimming cost V 0 bases and J 5 bases; bases outside gene matches: 10. The CDR3 loop reads CASSQDFRREPHEQYF. In DNA, the CDR3 is TGCGCCAGCAGCCAAGATTTCAGGCGGGAGCCCCACGAGCAGTACTTC.

The chain has TRBV20-1 and TRBJ2-1; D is ambiguous. Trimming took 2 bases from V and 7 from J, leaving 6 bases between them. CDR3 length equals 11 residues. Germline values: CDR1 DFQATT, CDR2 SNEGSKA (reference sequence). The CDR3 DNA reads TGCAGTGCTAGATACTTGAATGAGCAGTTCTTC. It codes for CSARYLNEQFF.

The chain is built from TRBV20-1 and TRBJ1-1; the D gene is possibly TRBD1 (6 bases). Germline V gene sequence: CDR1 DFQATT, CDR2 SNEGSKA (reference sequence). With 1 base removed from V and 8 bases from J, the gap between germline ends came to 11 bases. This CDR3 spans 12 amino acids. This chain's CDR3 is CSARGVGQEAFF. The CDR3 coding sequence is TGCAGTGCTAGAGGTGTAGGACAGGAAGCTTTCTTT.

Turning to this clonotype: Since a much larger clone is just one base distant, this may be a read error. This chain uses TRBV4-1 with TRBJ1-1; no firm D call. Looked up from germline, CDR1 is MGHRA and CDR2 is YSYEKL. V dropped 2 bases and J dropped 1 base, with 11 bases sitting between them. This CDR3 comprises 15 residues. The CDR3 here is CASSQWEEGNTEAFF. For the CDR3, the DNA is TGCGCCAGCAGCCAATGGGAAGAGGGGAACACTGAAGCTTTCTTT.

The table lists this clonotype with a count of one. This rearrangement joins TRBV12-3 or TRBV12-4 to TRBJ2-5, with D unclear. The CDR3 contains 11 residues. V was cut by 3 bases and J by 9 bases, with 8 bases left in between. The CDR3: CASSLYEAQYF. The CDR3 region has the DNA TGTGCCAGCAGTTTGTATGAGGCCCAGTACTTC.

The chain is built from TRBV7-6 and TRBJ2-2; D is unclear. Trimming pared 1 base from V and 7 bases from J, leaving 7 bases between. The CDR3 has 13 amino acids. CDR1 SGHVS and CDR2 FNYEAQ come from the germline V gene. The CDR3 bases are TGTGCCAGCAGCTTAGAAGTGGGCGGGGAGCTGTTTTTT. Translation: CASSLEVGGELFF.

This clonotype was found a few times. The junction departs from the called germline gene at one end, perhaps through a read error. The chain employs TRBV29-1 and TRBJ2-1; D possibly corresponds to TRBD1 (6 bases). This CDR3 has 15 residues. Germline V CDR1 and CDR2: SQVTM, ANQGSEA. This CDR3 is CSAPRGPRSYDEQFF. The CDR3 DNA sequence: TGCAGCGCTCCCAGGGGCCCGAGGTCCTACGATGAGCAGTTCTTC.

The rearrangement joins TRBV5-1 to TRBJ2-1, with D perhaps TRBD1 or TRBD2 (5 bases each). V lost 4 bases to trimming and J lost 4 bases, with 21 bases between them. This CDR3 has 17 amino acids. Germline CDR1 and CDR2: SGHRS and YFSETQ. Here the CDR3 DNA reads TGCGCCAGCAGCGAAGGGGAGACCCTTATTGGGTACAATGAGCAGTTCTTC. This gives the protein CASSEGETLIGYNEQFF.

The chain joins TRBV5-1 to TRBJ1-1; TRBD1 matches at 8 bases. V lost 4 bases, J lost 4 bases, and 12 bases stayed unmatched. This CDR3 is 16 amino acids long. Looked up from germline, CDR1 is SGHRS and CDR2 is YFSETQ. CDR3 DNA sequence: TGCGCCAGCAGCCCCCGGACAGGGCCGAGGATCACTGAAGCTTTCTTT. Protein: CASSPRTGPRITEAFF. The variable domain in full, completed from reference TRBV5-1 and TRBJ1-1, reads KAGVTQTPRYLIKTRGQQVTLSCSPISGHRSVSWYQQTPGQGLQFLFEYFSETQRNKGNFPGRFSGRQFSNSRSEMNVSTLELGDSALYLCASSPRTGPRITEAFFGQGTRLTVV.